These T cell receptor beta chains were read from a single sample in a study of tumour-infiltrating T cells in Burkitt lymphoma. Generated by immunoSEQ multiplex PCR, the TCRdb table keeps only in-frame clones and is missing some. In the table there are thousands of clones, roughly two thirds of which are singletons. Sequenced material: tumor tissue. These receptors originate from a human donor with diffuse large B-cell lymphoma. CDR3s include the opening cysteine and the closing phenylalanine or tryptophan. The D gene is left open where the match is weak. The size of a clone is reported for some rows only, either as once, few or many, or as a class for expanded clones.

>NA|TRBV10-3|TRBJ2-7|NA
TGTGCCATCAGTGAATGGACCGCCTATGACGAGCAGTACTTC
CAISEWTAYDEQYF
>few|TRBV5-1|TRBJ2-2|TRBD2
TGCGCCAGCAGCTCCGGACTAGCCGGGGAGCTGTTTTTT
CASSSGLAGELFF
>NA|TRBV7-9|TRBJ2-1|TRBD2
TGTGCCAGCAGCCCCCGTGGGGGAGCGCGGGGGGCTTTGAATGAGCAGTTCTTC
CASSPRGGARGALNEQFF
>NA|TRBV5-1|TRBJ1-5|NA
TGCGCCAGCAGCTTGGAAGGGTATCAGCCCCAGCATTTT
CASSLEGYQPQHF
>few|TRBV2|TRBJ2-7|TRBD2
TGTGCCAGCAGTGTTAGCGGGGGCCGGGCTTACGAGCAGTACTTC
CASSVSGGRAYEQYF
>once|TRBV7-9|TRBJ1-6|NA
TGTGCCAGCAGCTTAGTGTCAGGGGCAATATGGACACCCCTCCACTTT
CASSLVSGAIWTPLHF
>NA|TRBV5-4|TRBJ1-1|NA
TGTGCCAGCAGCTCCGGACGTAGTTGGGTAGGGAACACTGAAGCTTTCTTT
CASSSGRSWVGNTEAFF
>few|TRBV7-9|TRBJ1-2|TRBD1
TGTGCCAGCAGCCGTTACACCCAAAGACAGGGGGCGGGCTACACCTTC
CASSRYTQRQGAGYTF
>NA|TRBV5-6|TRBJ2-7|NA
TGTGCCAGCAGCTTATATAGCGGATCCTCCTACGAGCAGTACTTC
CASSLYSGSSYEQYF
>few|TRBV5-1|TRBJ1-1|NA
TGCGCCAGCAGCTTGGACGGTTCGAACACTGAAGCTTTCTTT
CASSLDGSNTEAFF
>few|TRBV19|TRBJ1-4|NA
TGTGCCAGTAGAAGTAGACAGCAAACAACTAATGAAAAACTGTTTTTT
CASRSRQQTTNEKLFF
>NA|TRBV7-2|TRBJ1-1|TRBD1
TGTGCCAGCAGCGCAACAGGGGGCGCGGACACTGAAGCTTTCTTT
CASSATGGADTEAFF
>few|TRBV5-1|TRBJ2-1|TRBD2
TGCGCCAGCAGCTTAAACGGGGGGGGATACAATGAGCAGTTCTTC
CASSLNGGGYNEQFF
>NA|TRBV7-2|TRBJ1-2|TRBD1
TGTGCCAGCAGCCCTCGACAGGGCCGGGATGGCTACACCTTC
CASSPRQGRDGYTF
>NA|TRBV9|TRBJ1-6|NA
TGTGCCAGCAGCGTAGAGGGCCTAATTAATTCACCCCTCCACTTT
CASSVEGLINSPLHF
>NA|TRBV4-3|TRBJ2-7|NA
TGCGCCAGCAGCCAAGAAGAACGGCTGGGCGAGCAGTACTTC
CASSQEERLGEQYF
>NA|TRBV2|TRBJ2-1|TRBD1
TGTGCCAGCTCCGGGACAGGGGGGAATGAGCAGTTCTTC
CASSGTGGNEQFF
>NA|TRBV10-3|TRBJ2-1|NA
TGTGCCATCAGTGAGGATAGCTTCAATGAGCAGTTCTTC
CAISEDSFNEQFF
>few|TRBV5-1|TRBJ2-7|NA
TGCGCCAGCAGCTTAAGAAGGGACGAGCAGTACTTC
CASSLRRDEQYF
>few|TRBV7-2|TRBJ2-2|TRBD2
TGTGCCAGCAGCCCTGGCAGCGGGGCCACCGGGGAGCTGTTTTTT
CASSPGSGATGELFF
>NA|TRBV6-1|TRBJ1-1|TRBD1
TGTGCCAGCAGTGAAACCCACAGGGGGAACACTGAAGCTTTCTTT
CASSETHRGNTEAFF
>NA|TRBV5-5|TRBJ1-4|NA
TGTGCCAGCAGCTTCGGGGGGCTTAAGGAAAAACTGTTTTTT
CASSFGGLKEKLFF
>NA|TRBV18|TRBJ1-2|NA
TGTGCCAGCTCACCACCTGACTTTTACTATGGCTACACCTTC
CASSPPDFYYGYTF
>NA|TRBV27|TRBJ1-4|TRBD1
TGTGCCAGCCGACGACAGGGGGCGGGGGAAAAACTGTTTTTT
CASRRQGAGEKLFF
>NA|TRBV29-1|TRBJ1-5|NA
TGCAGCGTTGGGGCCCTGGGGCAGCCCCAGCATTTT
CSVGALGQPQHF
>NA|TRBV27|TRBJ1-3|NA
TGTGCCAGCAGACTTACCGGGAACTCTGGAAACACCATATATTTT
CASRLTGNSGNTIYF
>NA|TRBV2|TRBJ2-6|NA
TGTGCCAGCGCAGGGTATGCTGGGGCCAACGTCCTGACTTTC
CASAGYAGANVLTF
>medium-sized|TRBV2|TRBJ1-1|NA
TGTGCCAGCAGTGACCAAGATCCGGAAGCTTTCTTT
CASSDQDPEAFF
>NA|TRBV6-1|TRBJ1-2|NA
TGTGCCAGCAGTCCCGGGTTGGGCATCTACTATGGCTACACCTTC
CASSPGLGIYYGYTF
>once|TRBV4-1|TRBJ2-1|NA
TGCGCCAGCAGCCATGGGGGCTCCTACAATGAGCAGTTCTTC
CASSHGGSYNEQFF
>NA|TRBV6-6|TRBJ2-5|NA
TGTGCCAGCAGTTACGACCTGGAGACCCAGTACTTC
CASSYDLETQYF
>NA|TRBV5-8|TRBJ1-6|NA
TGTGCCAGCAGCCCCCTTAGGGGATGGATATCACCCCTCCACTTT
CASSPLRGWISPLHF
>large|TRBV2|TRBJ1-2|NA
TGTGCCAGCAGTGAGGAGACCTTTAACTATGGCTACACCTTC
CASSEETFNYGYTF
>NA|TRBV5-1|TRBJ1-2|NA
TGCGCCAGCAGCTTGTCAGGCCAGAGGGGCTACACCTTC
CASSLSGQRGYTF
>few|TRBV27|TRBJ1-6|TRBD1
TGTGCCAGCGGCCCGGGACAGGGGGCATCACCCCTCCACTTT
CASGPGQGASPLHF
>NA|TRBV7-2|TRBJ2-2|TRBD2
TGTGCCAGCAGCTTAGGGATTGGCGGGGGGGCCATCGCCGGGGAGCTGTTTTTT
CASSLGIGGGAIAGELFF
>NA|TRBV4-1|TRBJ1-5|NA
TGCGCCAGCAGCCAAGGGGCCAGTAGGTATAGCAATCAGCCCCAGCATTTT
CASSQGASRYSNQPQHF
>NA|TRBV2|TRBJ2-2|TRBD1
TGTGCCAGCACCCAGACAGGGACCGGGGAGCTGTTTTTT
CASTQTGTGELFF
>NA|TRBV27|TRBJ2-7|NA
TGTGCCAGCAGTTTTGGCGGGTCGGGGCAGTACTTC
CASSFGGSGQYF
>NA|TRBV5-4|TRBJ2-1|NA
TGTGCCAGCAGCTGGAGTAGGGGCTCCTACAATGAGCAGTTCTTC
CASSWSRGSYNEQFF
>NA|TRBV6-5|TRBJ2-7|NA
TGTGCCAGCAGTTCCGGGCCTTGGGACGAGCAGTACTTC
CASSSGPWDEQYF
>NA|TRBV7-2|TRBJ2-7|NA
TGTGCCAGCAGCCTAACACAGGCCTCCTACGAGCAGTACTTC
CASSLTQASYEQYF
>NA|TRBV18|TRBJ2-5|NA
TGTGCCAGCTCACCAACAGGGAGAGAGACCCAGTACTTC
CASSPTGRETQYF
>NA|TRBV2|TRBJ2-5|NA
TGTGCCAGCAGCGGGGGCAGGGAGACCCAGTACTTC
CASSGGRETQYF
>NA|TRBV19|TRBJ2-7|TRBD2
TGTGCCAGTAGTATGCGGGGGGAATCCTACGAGCAGTACTTC
CASSMRGESYEQYF
>NA|TRBV7-2|TRBJ2-7|NA
TGTGCCAGCAGCCCCGGTCCTTCCTACGAGCAGTACTTC
CASSPGPSYEQYF
>NA|TRBV6-6|TRBJ1-1|NA
TGTGCCAGCAGCCAGGCCCATTCGGGGACTGAAGCTTTCTTT
CASSQAHSGTEAFF
>NA|TRBV6-4|TRBJ1-1|NA
TGTGCCAGCAGTGACAGGGAGAACACTGAAGCTTTCTTT
CASSDRENTEAFF
>NA|TRBV4-3|TRBJ1-2|TRBD1
TGCGCCAGCAGCCCAAACTTTCGAGCAGGGGGCCGGGGGCTCTATGGCTACACCTTC
CASSPNFRAGGRGLYGYTF
>NA|TRBV21-1|TRBJ1-1|NA
TGTGCCAGCAACGGAGACACTGAAGCTTTCTTT
CASNGDTEAFF
>NA|TRBV10-1|TRBJ2-2|NA
TGTGCCAGCAGTGAGTCTCGTATATCCGGGGAGCTGTTTTTT
CASSESRISGELFF
>NA|TRBV9|TRBJ2-5|TRBD2
TGTGCCAGCAGCGTAGGGCTAGCGGGGGCCCTTCAAGAGACCCAGTACTTC
CASSVGLAGALQETQYF
>NA|TRBV7-6|TRBJ2-5|NA
TGTGCCAGCAGTCAAGAGACCCAGTACTTC
CASSQETQYF
>NA|TRBV20-1|TRBJ2-4|NA
TGCAGTGCTAGCGACATAGACATTCAGTACTTC
CSASDIDIQYF